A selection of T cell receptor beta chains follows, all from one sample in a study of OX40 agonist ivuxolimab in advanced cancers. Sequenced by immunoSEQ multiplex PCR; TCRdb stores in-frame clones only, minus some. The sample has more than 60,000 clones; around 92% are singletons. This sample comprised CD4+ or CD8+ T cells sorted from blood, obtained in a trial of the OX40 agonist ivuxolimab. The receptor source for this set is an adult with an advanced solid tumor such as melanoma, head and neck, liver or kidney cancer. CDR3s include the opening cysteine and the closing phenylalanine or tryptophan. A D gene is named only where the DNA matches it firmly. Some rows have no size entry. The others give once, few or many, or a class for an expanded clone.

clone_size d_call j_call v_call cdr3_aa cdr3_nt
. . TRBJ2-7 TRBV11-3 CASSFGGRDEQYF TGTGCCAGCAGCTTTGGCGGGCGGGACGAGCAGTACTTC
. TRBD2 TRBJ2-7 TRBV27 CASSFGTSASYEQYF TGTGCCAGCAGTTTCGGGACTAGCGCCTCCTACGAGCAGTACTTC
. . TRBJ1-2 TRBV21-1 CASSKDPPASNYGYTF TGTGCCAGCAGCAAAGACCCGCCAGCCAGTAACTATGGCTACACCTTC
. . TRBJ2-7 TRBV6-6 CASSYGWSYEQYF TGTGCCAGCAGTTACGGCTGGTCCTACGAGCAGTACTTC
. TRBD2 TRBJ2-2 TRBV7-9 CASRPGGTGELFF TGTGCCAGCAGGCCGGGGGGCACCGGGGAGCTGTTTTTT
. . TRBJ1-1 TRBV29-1 CSADSFFENMNTEAFF TGCAGCGCGGACAGCTTCTTCGAGAACATGAACACTGAAGCTTTCTTT
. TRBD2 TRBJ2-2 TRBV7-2 CASSLLAGGPKLTGELFF TGTGCCAGCAGCTTACTAGCGGGAGGGCCCAAACTCACCGGGGAGCTGTTTTTT
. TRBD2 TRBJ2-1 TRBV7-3 CASSQLAEEFNEQFF TGTGCCAGCAGCCAACTAGCGGAGGAATTCAATGAGCAGTTCTTC
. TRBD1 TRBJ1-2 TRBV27 CASSHKLETGGPYGYTF TGTGCCAGCAGTCATAAACTGGAAACAGGGGGCCCCTATGGCTACACCTTC
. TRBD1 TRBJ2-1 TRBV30 CAWSVQGNEQFF TGTGCCTGGAGTGTACAGGGGAATGAGCAGTTCTTC
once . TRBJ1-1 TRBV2 CASSERTPEAFF TGTGCCAGCAGTGAACGGACCCCTGAAGCTTTCTTT
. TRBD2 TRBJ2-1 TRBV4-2 CASSHYRGLASEQFF TGTGCCAGCAGCCATTACCGTGGACTAGCGAGTGAGCAGTTCTTC
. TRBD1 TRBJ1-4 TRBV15 CATSGGQGTQKLFF TGTGCCACCAGCGGAGGACAGGGCACACAAAAACTGTTTTTT
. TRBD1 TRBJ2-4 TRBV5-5 CASSLADKGTGLWNIQYF TGTGCCAGCAGCTTGGCTGATAAGGGGACAGGGCTCTGGAACATTCAGTACTTC
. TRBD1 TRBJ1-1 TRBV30 CAWDRGQNTEAFF TGTGCCTGGGACAGGGGGCAGAACACTGAAGCTTTCTTT
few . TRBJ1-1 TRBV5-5 CASSTENPFRGNTEAFF TGTGCCAGCAGCACCGAGAACCCCTTCAGGGGGAACACTGAAGCTTTCTTT
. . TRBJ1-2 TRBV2 CASDQGSGYTF TGTGCCAGCGACCAGGGGTCGGGCTACACCTTC
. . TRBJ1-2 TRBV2 CASSESNPYGYTF TGTGCCAGCAGTGAAAGCAACCCCTATGGCTACACCTTC
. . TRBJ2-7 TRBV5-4 CASNIQGAPSYEQYF TGTGCCAGCAACATACAGGGAGCCCCCTCCTACGAGCAGTACTTC
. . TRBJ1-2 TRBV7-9 CASSLGGVNYGYTF TGTGCCAGCAGCTTGGGTGGGGTTAACTATGGCTACACCTTC
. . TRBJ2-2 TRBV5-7 CASSLIGGTGELFF TGTGCCAGCAGCTTGATTGGGGGTACCGGGGAGCTGTTTTTT
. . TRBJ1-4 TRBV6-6 CASSPRFGAANEKLFF TGTGCCAGCAGCCCACGCTTCGGCGCGGCTAATGAAAAACTGTTTTTT
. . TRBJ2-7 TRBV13 CASSGRKLGRYEQYF TGTGCCAGCAGCGGACGAAAGTTGGGGAGGTACGAGCAGTACTTC
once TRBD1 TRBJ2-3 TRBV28 CASSFQVSTGLSTDTQYF TGTGCCAGCAGTTTCCAAGTTTCGACAGGGCTTAGCACAGATACGCAGTATTTT
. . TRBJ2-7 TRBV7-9 CASSLGWYEQYF TGTGCCAGCAGCTTAGGGTGGTACGAGCAGTACTTC
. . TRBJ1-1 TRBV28 CASSPSPDSTEAFF TGTGCCAGCAGCCCGAGCCCGGACAGCACTGAAGCTTTCTTT
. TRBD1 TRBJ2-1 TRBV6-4 CASSERTGAFDEQFF TGTGCCAGCAGTGAGCGGACAGGGGCCTTCGATGAGCAGTTCTTC
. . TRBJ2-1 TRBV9 CASSPTTGMAYNEQFF TGTGCCAGCAGCCCTACCACGGGGATGGCCTACAATGAGCAGTTCTTC
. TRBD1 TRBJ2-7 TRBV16 CASSLGQGVPYEQYF TGTGCCAGCAGCCTAGGACAGGGGGTCCCCTACGAGCAGTACTTC
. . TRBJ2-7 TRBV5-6 CASSLGTIPYEQYF TGTGCCAGCAGCTTGGGGACTATTCCCTACGAGCAGTACTTC
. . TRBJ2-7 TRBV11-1 CASSPGQRKSSYEQYF TGTGCCAGCAGCCCCGGACAGAGAAAAAGCTCCTACGAGCAGTACTTC
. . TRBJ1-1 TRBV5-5 CASSLLFDGEVIEAFF TGTGCCAGCAGCTTGTTATTCGATGGGGAGGTGATTGAAGCTTTCTTT
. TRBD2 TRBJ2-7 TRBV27 CSAGLGQVQYF TGCTCAGCGGGATTGGGTCAAGTGCAGTACTTC
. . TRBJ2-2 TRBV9 CASSVSHPGPTNTGELFF TGTGCCAGCAGCGTTTCTCATCCCGGACCTACGAACACCGGGGAGCTGTTTTTT
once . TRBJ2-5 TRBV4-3 CASSNLRKGIGETQYF TGCGCCAGCAGCAATCTCCGGAAGGGGATCGGGGAGACCCAGTACTTC
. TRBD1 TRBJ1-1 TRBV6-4 CASSTGATEAFF TGTGCCAGCAGTACAGGGGCCACTGAAGCTTTCTTT
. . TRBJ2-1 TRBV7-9 CASSGLSSYNEQFF TGTGCCAGCTCGGGCTTAAGCTCCTACAATGAGCAGTTCTTC
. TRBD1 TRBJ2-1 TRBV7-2 CASSSGTADYYNEQFF TGTGCCAGCAGCTCCGGGACAGCCGACTACTACAATGAGCAGTTCTTC
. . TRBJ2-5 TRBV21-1 CASSQGGGPPETQYF TGTGCCAGCAGCCAGGGGGGAGGGCCTCCAGAGACCCAGTACTTC
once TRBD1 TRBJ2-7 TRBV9 CASSERTGGALGYEQYF TGTGCCAGCAGTGAGAGGACAGGGGGGGCATTAGGATACGAGCAGTACTTC
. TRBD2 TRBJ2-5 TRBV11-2 CASSRSGSGETQYF TGTGCCAGCAGCCGCAGCGGGAGCGGAGAGACCCAGTACTTC
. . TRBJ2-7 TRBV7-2 CASSLEASASYEQYF TGTGCCAGCAGCTTAGAGGCTAGCGCTTCCTACGAGCAGTACTTC
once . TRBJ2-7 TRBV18 CASSPQVARIAYEQYF TGTGCCAGCTCACCGCAGGTGGCTAGGATCGCCTACGAGCAGTACTTC
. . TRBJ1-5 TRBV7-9 CASSLGPFAQHF TGTGCCAGCAGCCTCGGGCCTTTTGCCCAGCATTTT
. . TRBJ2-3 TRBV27 CASSYPGHTDTQYF TGTGCCAGCAGTTACCCGGGGCACACAGATACGCAGTATTTT